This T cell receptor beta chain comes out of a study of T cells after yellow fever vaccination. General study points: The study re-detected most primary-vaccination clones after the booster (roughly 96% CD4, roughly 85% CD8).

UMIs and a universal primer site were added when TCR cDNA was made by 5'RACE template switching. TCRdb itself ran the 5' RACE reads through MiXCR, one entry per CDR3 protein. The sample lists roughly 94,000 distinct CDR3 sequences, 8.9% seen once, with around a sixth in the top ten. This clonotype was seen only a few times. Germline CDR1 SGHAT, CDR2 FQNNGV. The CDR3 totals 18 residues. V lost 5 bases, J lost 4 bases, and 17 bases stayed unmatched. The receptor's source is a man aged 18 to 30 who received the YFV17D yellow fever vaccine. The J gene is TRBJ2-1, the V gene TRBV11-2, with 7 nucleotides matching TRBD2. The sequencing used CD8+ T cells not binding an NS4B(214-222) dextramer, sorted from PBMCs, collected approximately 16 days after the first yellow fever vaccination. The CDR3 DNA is TGTGCCAGCAGCCAACTCAGACTAGCCGTACACCGGTACAATGAGCAGTTCTTC. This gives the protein CASSQLRLAVHRYNEQFF.